The clone carrying this TCR beta chain was observed at least ten times. With a J-beta primer mix and a sample-barcoded 5' primer, a second PCR ran about 7 to 12 cycles. Each cDNA was tagged by a template-switch adaptor containing 12 random nucleotides. Sequencing yielded, for each sample, at least 2.5 million paired-end reads carrying CDR3. TCRdb reprocessed the 5' RACE reads via MiXCR and lists one record per CDR3 protein. The sample shows about 640,000 distinct CDR3 sequences, roughly 41% of them seen only once. This record belongs to a study of blood T cells in healthy people across ages. Every sample had a minimum of 6.5 million PBMCs isolated. There were at least 6 micrograms of total RNA extracted from every sample. The CDR3 runs to 14 residues. The germline V gene has CDR1 SGHTA and CDR2 FQGNSA. Between the trimmed V and J ends, which lost 5 bases and 5 bases, there was a span of 15 bases.

The sample taken for sequencing was blood. The chain carries TRBV7-2 and TRBJ1-2; unclear D gene. The clonotype comes from a man older than 75 in good health. In DNA form, the CDR3 reads TGTGCCAGCAGCCCAAAAACCGAGACGTATGGCTACACCTTC. It specifies CASSPKTETYGYTF.